This T cell receptor (beta chain) was captured in a study of blood T cell repertoires in COVID-19. CDR1 and CDR2 from the germline V gene are LGHDT and YNNKEL (reference sequence). The length of the CDR3 is 16 residues. Trimming at V came to 0 bases and at J to 5 bases, leaving 3 bases not matched to a gene. In terms of age and location, participants ranged from roughly 18 to 89 years and lived in about two dozen US areas. Exposed participants encountered a COVID-19 case during the 2 weeks preceding study entry. The protocol was immunoSEQ multiplex PCR, while the TCRdb copy is restricted to in-frame clones and leaves out a portion. The sample has about 240,000 clones, around four fifths seen once.

J is TRBJ2-5 and V is TRBV3-1 (or the pseudogene TRBV3-2); TRBD2 matches at 13 bases. The sequence derives from a woman aged 40 to 50 who had been exposed to COVID-19. Sequencing used PBMCs or T cells enriched from blood (not recorded which). DNA for the CDR3: TGTGCCAGCAGCCAAGAGCGGACTAGCGGGGGTGAGACCCAGTACTTC. It specifies CASSQERTSGGETQYF.